This TCR beta chain was identified during a study of shared clonotypes between healthy human individuals. CDR1 and CDR2 from the germline V gene are LNHNV and YYDKDF (reference sequence). This CDR3 region has 13 residues. V was trimmed by 1 base and J by 6 bases, leaving 10 bases between them. Repertoires were generated with immunoSEQ multiplex PCR, while TCRdb's copy carries only in-frame clones and drops some. The profile shows around 430,000 clones, more than 75% of them singletons. The specimen was PBMCs. The chain recombines TRBV15 with TRBJ2-7, with unresolved D. The clonotype comes from a woman in her forties in good health. Some clones in this sample may be carry-over from other donors' samples. In DNA, the CDR3 is TGTGCCACCAGCAGAGGACCGTACGGCGAGCAGTACTTC. This translates into CATSRGPYGEQYF. Using reference TRBV15 and TRBJ2-7 for the parts outside the CDR3, the full variable domain is DAMVIQNPRYQVTQFGKPVTLSCSQTLNHNVMYWYQQKSSQAPKLLFHYYDKDFNNEADTPDNFQSRRPNTSFCFLDIRSPGLGDTAMYLCATSRGPYGEQYFGPGTRLTVT.